This T cell receptor (beta chain) stems from a study of T-cell reconstitution after alpha-beta-depleted transplantation in children. Study-level results: A year post-transplant, T-cell counts and diversity derived mostly from newly produced T cells. Several hundred rapidly expanded clones from non-depleted graft cells reportedly supplied alpha-beta T cells about two months post-transplant.

The CDR3 is made up of 15 amino acids. CDR1 is SGHRS, CDR2 YFSETQ, per germline. V was cut by 1 base and J by 2 bases, with 7 bases left in between. This clonotype was detected many times. Its specificity is unknown. Unique molecular identifiers were used in preparing the TCRbeta library. TCRdb re-derived calls from the PCR reads in MiXCR, one entry per CDR3 protein. Here the sample spans some 300,000 distinct CDR3 sequences, almost 8% being singletons. The sequence derives from a female patient aged 2-10 years who had a stem cell transplant for Fanconi anemia, so the T cells may come from the graft donor. The gene calls are TRBV5-1 and TRBJ2-6; no reliable D call. This sample comprised peripheral blood, obtained 360 days after TCRalphabeta/CD19-depleted stem cell transplant. This chain's CDR3 is CASSLISAGANVLTF. The CDR3, as DNA: TGCGCCAGCAGCTTGATTTCCGCTGGGGCCAACGTCCTGACTTTC.